The 11 T cell receptor beta chains below come from one sample, sequenced in a study of T cells in Graves' hyperthyroidism and ophthalmopathy. Amplification of TCR beta CDR3 regions used RNA as the template. An initial round of RT-PCR targeting the TCR CDR3 relied on the HTBI primer set. TCRdb passed the multiplex PCR reads through MiXCR, listing each CDR3 protein once. The data show some 300,000 distinct CDR3 sequences, 15% to 20% seen once. Sequenced material: blood. The receptors were gathered from a man aged 25 to 40 with Graves' hyperthyroidism.

The chain uses TRBV19 and TRBJ2-2; D might be TRBD1 (6 bases). CDR1 is LNHDA and CDR2 is SQIVND in the germline V gene (reference sequence). With 5 bases removed from V and 2 bases from J, the gap between germline ends came to 15 bases. This CDR3 region has 16 residues. This CDR3 is CASSFIRGGNTGELFF. Here the CDR3 DNA reads TGTGCCAGTAGTTTCATCCGAGGGGGAAACACCGGGGAGCTGTTTTTT.

There are many counts of this clonotype. CDR3: CASSLLGSPYEQYF. CDR3 nucleotides: TGTGCCAGCAGTCTACTGGGATCCCCCTACGAGCAGTACTTC. This chain uses TRBV28 with TRBJ2-7; D remains unclear. The germline V gene has CDR1 MDHEN and CDR2 SYDVKM. CDR3 size: 14 residues. Trimming stripped 5 bases from V and 2 bases from J, with 13 bases between.

A remark on this clonotype: Possible read error: a much larger clone is one base away. The gene calls are TRBV5-5 and TRBJ2-1, with TRBD2 as a possible D gene (6 bases). Germline values: CDR1 SGHKS, CDR2 YYEKEE (reference sequence). Trimming removed 0 bases at V and 6 bases at J, with 13 bases between. The CDR3 covers 15 residues. The CDR3 protein is CASSLDSGRCNEQFF. CDR3 DNA sequence: TGTGCCAGCAGCTTGGATAGCGGTCGATGCAATGAGCAGTTCTTC. Full variable domain (missing parts from reference TRBV5-5 and TRBJ2-1): DAGVTQSPTHLIKTRGQQVTLRCSPISGHKSVSWYQQVLGQGPQFIFQYYEKEERGRGNFPDRFSARQFPNYSSELNVNALLLGDSALYLCASSLDSGRCNEQFFGPGTRLTVL.

This clonotype was observed a few times. J is TRBJ2-7 and V is TRBV19, with D perhaps given as TRBD1 or TRBD2 (5 bases each). CDR1 is LNHDA and CDR2 is SQIVND in the germline V gene (reference sequence). This CDR3 spans 14 amino acids. Trimming left V 4 bases short and J 0 bases short, with 10 bases between. The CDR3 spells CASSRGYSSYEQYF. In DNA form, the CDR3 reads TGTGCCAGTAGTAGGGGGTACAGCTCCTACGAGCAGTACTTC. Full variable domain (outside the CDR3, taken from reference TRBV19 and TRBJ2-7): DGGITQSPKYLFRKEGQNVTLSCEQNLNHDAMYWYRQDPGQGLRLIYYSQIVNDFQKGDIAEGYSVSREKKESFPLTVTSAQKNPTAFYLCASSRGYSSYEQYFGPGTRLTVT.

This rearrangement joins TRBV5-1 to TRBJ1-2, with 8 nucleotides matching TRBD1. After removal of 4 bases from V and 6 bases from J, the junction contained 5 bases not matched to a gene. Germline CDR1 reads SGHRS; CDR2 reads YFSETQ. There are 13 residues in the CDR3. CDR3 sequence: CASSPGQADGYTF. The CDR3 coding sequence is TGCGCCAGCAGCCCGGGACAGGCGGATGGCTACACCTTC.

At least ten counts were recorded for this clonotype. The chain employs TRBV7-2 and TRBJ1-1; D remains unclear. V was trimmed by 5 bases and J by 3 bases, leaving 10 bases between them. The CDR3 runs to 13 residues. Germline V lookup: CDR1 SGHTA, CDR2 FQGNSA. The chain's CDR3 is CASSPYSYTEAFF. DNA of the CDR3: TGTGCCAGCAGCCCCTATTCCTACACTGAAGCTTTCTTT. Looking up the rest from reference TRBV7-2 and TRBJ1-1 gives the full variable domain: GAGVSQSPSNKVTEKGKDVELRCDPISGHTALYWYRQSLGQGLEFLIYFQGNSAPDKSGLPSDRFSAERTGGSVSTLTIQRTQQEDSAVYLCASSPYSYTEAFFGQGTRLTVV.

This clonotype was counted many times. J is TRBJ1-2 and V is TRBV11-2; weak D call: TRBD1 (6 bases). The CDR3 loop spans 16 amino acids. Germline CDR1 SGHAT, CDR2 FQNNGV. V shed 5 bases and J shed 6 bases, with 22 bases lying between them. The CDR3 reads CASSRRQAPAYDGYTF. DNA for the CDR3: TGTGCCAGCAGCAGGCGACAGGCCCCCGCCTACGATGGCTACACCTTC.

This clonotype occurred a few times. This chain uses TRBV11-3 with TRBJ2-1; D is ambiguous. The CDR3 is 13 amino acids. CDR1 and CDR2 from the germline V gene are SGHNT and YENEEA. V lost 5 bases to trimming and J lost 5 bases, with 10 bases between them. CDR3 protein: CASSNRVDNEQFF. In DNA, the CDR3 is TGTGCCAGCAGCAACCGGGTGGACAATGAGCAGTTCTTC.

This clonotype was observed at least ten times. The CDR3 DNA reads TGTGCCTACTGGGGGTACACTGAAGCTTTCTTT. It translates to CAYWGYTEAFF. The gene calls are TRBV30 and TRBJ1-1; D possibly corresponds to TRBD1 (5 bases). This CDR3 is 11 amino acids long. CDR1 and CDR2 from the germline V gene are GTSNPN and SVGIG (reference sequence). Trimming took 7 bases from V and 3 from J, leaving 9 bases between them.

CDR3 residues: CASSLKTTGELFF. DNA for the CDR3: TGTGCCAGCAGCTTAAAAACCACCGGGGAGCTGTTTTTT. The V call is TRBV7-3, the J call TRBJ2-2; D is unresolved. CDR1 is SGHTA and CDR2 is FQGTGA in the germline V gene. Trimming removed 1 base at V and 4 bases at J, with 4 bases between. The CDR3 totals 13 residues.

This clonotype was seen a handful of times. The chain has TRBV6-2 or TRBV6-3 and TRBJ2-1; D not resolved. The CDR3 has 15 amino acids. Trimming removed 3 bases from V and 5 bases from J, with 14 bases in between. Germline V CDR1 and CDR2: MNHEY, SVGEGT. CDR3 region: CASSYRLTHHNEQFF. The CDR3 region has the DNA TGTGCCAGCAGTTATAGGCTTACTCACCACAATGAGCAGTTCTTC.